The T cell receptor (beta chain) described here comes from a study of identical twins (TCRdb year 2016). In the study overall: The study deep-sequenced TCR alpha and beta repertoires from monozygotic twins, unrelated adults of various ages and cord blood to test whether fetal clonotypes persist. Replicate twin experiments were performed at different times using different library preparation protocols to rule out contamination. Beyond this particular receptor, the publication reports: Conclusions relied on cross-sectional statistical analysis, since the same donors could not be followed over many years. Zero-insertion analyses could be partly confounded by invariant T cells such as MAIT and iNKT, though diverse VJ usage argued against such confounding for most clonotypes. In monozygotic twins, recombination models systematically underestimated out-of-frame TCR alpha sharing, but the models matched the sharing seen between unrelated individuals. In beta out-of-frame sequences, excess twin sharing was weaker, because having fewer shared sequences lowered the signal-to-noise ratio. Compared with coincidental sharing between unrelated individuals, an excess of low generation-probability sequences was observed among out-of-frame TCR alpha sequences shared between twins. Fewer insertions were carried by abundant cord blood beta clonotypes; a weaker similar trend was observed in young adult naive repertoires, while no such trend was observed in memory repertoires.

In regard to this clonotype: Its target antigen remains unknown. Per-base quality was not reported, and no clone a single base away is much larger than it.

All donors were healthy Caucasians. Miltenyi CD45RO+ enrichment and human naive T-cell isolation kits were used to isolate memory (CD45RO+) and naive T cells from PBMC. V loses 6 bases at its end and J loses 4 bases; junction bases beyond the gene matches: 6. Taken from cysteine to phenylalanine, the CDR3 has 14 residues. The sequence is cut down to CDR3 DNA, 42 bases in frame from base 1. The germline V gene encodes CDR1 MDHEN and CDR2 SYDVKM. The method was 5' RACE. Sequencing used an Illumina HiSeq 2000. A universal primer binding site was added through template switching, and the final cDNA carried a unique molecular identifier so that TCR cDNA molecules could be counted accurately. Specific primers in the conserved constant-segment region were used to synthesize first-strand cDNA for the TCR alpha and beta chains. To control for contamination, every cDNA library was double barcoded, receiving both a SMART-Mk sample barcode and Illumina barcodes. TruSeq adapter sequences, together with Illumina sample barcodes, were added in two successive PCR steps. Sequencing of the TCR alpha and beta cDNA libraries was done on the Illumina HiSeq platform using custom primers. The study's processing was this. MiGEC was used to process raw reads and extract unique molecular identifiers, and MiXCR was used to find CDR3 positions. For each individual, recombination models were inferred using an EM algorithm with the repgenHMM and IGoR tools. The tcR package in R was used for shared clonotype analysis, with sharing normalized by the product of cloneset sizes. Out-of-frame nonproductive sequences were analyzed to study raw recombination free of thymic and clonal selection effects. The public reads were reprocessed in TCRdb via fastp at Q25 and MiXCR, keeping in-frame beta chains. One record per CDR3 amino acid sequence lists the most common genes and DNA. It is TCRdb's table, rather than the study itself, that gives the V and J calls and clone size. This sample lists 200,000 to 300,000 distinct CDR3 sequences; about 10% were detected once. The ten top clones hold about 9.1% of the sample.

The V and J segments used are TRBV28 and TRBJ1-5, and 7 junctional nucleotides match TRBD1. Sequencing input: memory T cells sorted from blood. According to the study, the label for this sample's cell subset or site signals: CD45RO+ enriched T cells. The clonotype comes from a man aged 50 to 59 in good health. This receptor has the CDR3 CASRSGQPNQPQHF. The bases are TGTGCCAGCAGGTCGGGACAGCCTAATCAGCCCCAGCATTTT.